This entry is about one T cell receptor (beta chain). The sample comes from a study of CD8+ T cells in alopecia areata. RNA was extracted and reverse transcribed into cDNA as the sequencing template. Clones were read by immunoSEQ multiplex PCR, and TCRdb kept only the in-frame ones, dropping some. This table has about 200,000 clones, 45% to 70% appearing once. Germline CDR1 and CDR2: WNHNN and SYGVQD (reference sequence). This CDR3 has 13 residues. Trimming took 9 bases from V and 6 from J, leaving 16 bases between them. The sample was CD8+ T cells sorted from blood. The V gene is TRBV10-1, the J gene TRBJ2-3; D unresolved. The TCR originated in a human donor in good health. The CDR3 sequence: CASAVTTVDTQYF. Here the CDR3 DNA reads TGCGCCAGTGCAGTCACGACCGTCGATACGCAGTATTTT.